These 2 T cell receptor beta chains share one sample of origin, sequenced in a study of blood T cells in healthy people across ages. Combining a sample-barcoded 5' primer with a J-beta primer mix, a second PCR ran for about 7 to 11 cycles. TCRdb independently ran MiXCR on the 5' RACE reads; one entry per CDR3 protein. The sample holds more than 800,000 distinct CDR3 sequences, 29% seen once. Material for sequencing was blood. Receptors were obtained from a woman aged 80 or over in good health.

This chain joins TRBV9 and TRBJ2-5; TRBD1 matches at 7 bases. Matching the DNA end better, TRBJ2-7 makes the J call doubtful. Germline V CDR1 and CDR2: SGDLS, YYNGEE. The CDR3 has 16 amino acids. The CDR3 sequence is CASSVGSGQASYEQYF. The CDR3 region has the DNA TGTGCCAGCAGCGTAGGATCAGGACAGGCCTCCTACGAGCAGTACTTC.

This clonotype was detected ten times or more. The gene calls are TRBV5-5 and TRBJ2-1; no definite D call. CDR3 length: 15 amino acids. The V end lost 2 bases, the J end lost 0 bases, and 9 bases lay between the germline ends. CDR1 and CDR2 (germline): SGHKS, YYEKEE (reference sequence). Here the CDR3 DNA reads TGTGCCAGCAGCTTAAAACCCGGCTCCTACAATGAGCAGTTCTTC. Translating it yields CASSLKPGSYNEQFF.